The subject of this entry is one T cell receptor (beta chain). In the original analysis: For nucleated cells, counts were estimated from reference gene primer amplification. The protocol was immunoSEQ multiplex PCR, while the TCRdb copy is restricted to in-frame clones and leaves out a portion. D and trimming were read from the DNA, whereas the V and J calls and clone size are those reported in that table. This table holds roughly 290,000 clones, approximately 86% found once. The V end was cut by 0 bases, the J end by 3 bases, with 19 bases between. Germline CDR1 is SGHTS and CDR2 is YDEGEE. The CDR3 length is 18 residues. This entry belongs to a study of blood T cell repertoires in COVID-19. The wider study: The United States, Italy and Spain were the sources of the acute and convalescent COVID-19 samples. PBMCs, B-cell-depleted T cells, or T cells provided the cDNA or gDNA that made up the material.

The V call is TRBV5-8, the J call TRBJ1-5, with D perhaps TRBD1 (6 bases). The source material was peripheral blood. This clonotype originated in a human donor with COVID-19, enrolled during active disease. The donor label of this sample is uncertain. In DNA, the CDR3 is TGTGCCAGCAGCTTGGTTTTGGGGGCTACGGGCGACAATCAGCCCCAGCATTTT. Encoded protein: CASSLVLGATGDNQPQHF.